This TCR beta chain is from a study of response to subunit inactivated influenza vaccine. Broader study findings: The authors proposed limited new T cell recruitment per seasonal influenza vaccination.

This CDR3 is built from 12 residues. V was trimmed by 5 bases and J by 7 bases, leaving 9 bases between them. Germline V gene data show CDR1 as SGHTA and CDR2 as FQGNSA. TCRdb called the RT-PCR reads again in MiXCR, with one record for every CDR3 protein. The sample lists under 950,000 distinct CDR3 sequences; approximately 21% were seen once. This clonotype was picked up a small number of times. Its antigen is unknown. Material: PBMCs from blood, obtained less than 6 days after vaccination. The gene calls are TRBV7-2 and TRBJ1-5; maybe TRBD1 (6 bases). The receptor was isolated from a man between 45 and 60 years old who received an inactivated influenza vaccine. The CDR3 bases are TGTGCCAGCAGCGTAGGGGGGCAGCCCCAGCATTTT. This sequence encodes CASSVGGQPQHF.